Sequencing of this T cell receptor beta chain was carried out in a study of cytomegalovirus exposure and HLA in healthy donors. Researchers ran the PCR with 60 Vbeta and 13 Jbeta primers. Profiling relied on immunoSEQ multiplex PCR, and the TCRdb table lists in-frame clones only, not all of them. This sample has some 180,000 clones, with about 83% found just once. Details on this clone: The junction departs from germline at one end; a sequencing error may be responsible.

The CDR3 runs 19 residues. In germline, CDR1 is SGDLS, CDR2 YYNGEE. This clonotype was sampled from a man aged 35 to 55 in good health and CMV-seropositive. J is TRBJ2-6 and V is TRBV9; 8 bases align to TRBD2. Source material: PBMCs. The chain's CDR3 is CASSVGSGGGGSGANGLTF. The CDR3 nucleotides are TGTGCCAGCAGCGTAGGTTCGGGAGGGGGAGGTTCTGGGGCCAACGGCCTGACTTTC.